This T cell receptor beta chain was documented in a study of cytomegalovirus exposure and HLA in healthy donors. The study, taken as a whole, reports: A later analysis appeared to link common viral pathogens to several of the most significant clusters.

CDR1 is SGHTA, CDR2 FQGTGA, per germline. The V end lost 2 bases, the J end lost 0 bases, and 8 bases lay between the germline ends. This CDR3 comprises 16 residues. Of note for this clone: Its matching antigen is unknown.

PCR amplification relied on 60 Vbeta primers (plus 13 Jbeta primers). Profiling relied on immunoSEQ multiplex PCR, and the TCRdb table lists in-frame clones only, not all of them. Of roughly 140,000 clones in the sample, roughly three quarters were seen once. Likely unrecorded immune exposures existed in these nominally healthy donors. What was sequenced was PBMCs. The receptor was derived from a male donor in good health and CMV-seronegative. The chain carries TRBV7-3 and TRBJ2-6; no definite D call. This CDR3 is CASSLGQSSGANVLTF. CDR3 sequence (DNA): TGTGCCAGCAGCTTAGGGCAGAGCTCTGGGGCCAACGTCCTGACTTTC.